This record covers a single T cell receptor (beta chain). Its specificity is unknown. The source of the sample is a study of CXCR3-negative and CXCR3-positive naive CD8 T cells. Study-level background: Total TRB output reached about 150 million reads, about 1.5 +/- 0.3 million per library.

General study results and limits: Against CXCR3-negative naive cells, CXCR3-positive naive cells showed more hydrophobic TRB CDR3s.

Germline CDR1 reads MNHEY; CDR2 reads SVGAGI. The CDR3 spans 15 residues. The study made its TRB cDNA libraries by 5' RACE, adding UMI labels. TCRdb reworked the 5' RACE reads into one entry per CDR3 protein, no DNA. Its table lists some 25,000 distinct CDR3 sequences. Sequenced material: naive CXCR3- CD8+ T cells from blood. Noted subset: CD45RO-CCR7+CD27+CD95- naive CD8+ T cells lacking CXCR3 (TNR3-). This rearrangement joins TRBV6-5 to TRBJ2-7; checking the TCRdb D call of TRBD1 is not possible without DNA. The sequence came from a human donor in good health. Some clones in this sample may be carry-over from other donors' samples. The CDR3 region is CASSPISTGFYEQYF.